This T cell receptor (beta chain) stems from a study of blood T cell repertoires in COVID-19. Study information: The United States, Italy and Spain supplied acute and convalescent COVID-19 samples.

V shed 5 bases and J shed 5 bases, with 12 bases lying between them. The germline V gene encodes CDR1 SGHTA and CDR2 FQGTGA. This CDR3 comprises 14 residues. In the authors' workflow: Scientists estimated how many nucleated cells there were by amplifying reference gene primers. Sequencing was performed with immunoSEQ multiplex PCR; in TCRdb, only in-frame clones are kept and a portion is missing. The V and J calls and the clone size are those of that table, but D and trimming were determined from the DNA. The repertoire includes 130,000 to 150,000 clones, 75% to 90% of them detected once, and 3.5% sits in the top ten.

This chain joins TRBV7-3 and TRBJ2-2; perhaps TRBD1 as D (6 bases). What was sequenced was peripheral blood. The clonotype comes from a man between 65 and 79 years old who had recovered from COVID-19. The CDR3 DNA reads TGTGCCAGCAGCCAATCAACAGGGACCGGGGAGCTGTTTTTT. Translating it yields CASSQSTGTGELFF.